This entry lists 24 T cell receptor beta chains sequenced from one sample in a study of T-cell reconstitution after alpha-beta-depleted transplantation in children. Points from the study as a whole: Counts and diversity of T cells one year after transplant came mostly from newly produced T cells.

The library targeted TCRbeta and was prepared with unique molecular identifiers. One entry per CDR3 protein, called by TCRdb with MiXCR from the PCR reads. The data contain fewer than 350,000 distinct CDR3 sequences, 6% to 10% of them singletons. The antigens for these receptors are not known. The material was peripheral blood, obtained 360 days after TCRalphabeta/CD19-depleted stem cell transplant. The receptor source for this set is a female patient aged 2-9 years who had a stem cell transplant for Fanconi anemia, so the T cells may come from the graft donor.

The chain combines TRBV6-2 or TRBV6-3 with TRBJ1-1; D is unclear. This CDR3 contains 15 residues. Germline V gene lookup returns CDR1 MNHEY and CDR2 SVGEGT. V lost 5 bases, J lost 4 bases, and 17 bases lay in between. CDR3 in amino acids: CASSPLGAGITEAFF. CDR3 DNA: TGTGCCAGCAGTCCCTTGGGTGCGGGTATCACTGAAGCTTTCTTT.

The J gene is TRBJ2-1, the V gene TRBV7-9; 7 bases line up with TRBD1. Trimming at V came to 11 bases and at J to 6 bases, leaving 19 bases not matched to a gene. The CDR3 runs to 16 residues. The germline V gene has CDR1 SEHNR and CDR2 FQNEAQ (reference sequence). DNA for the CDR3: TGTGCCGAGGAGGCGCAGGGCAGGGGGTATAGCAATGAGCAGTTCTTC. This encodes CAEEAQGRGYSNEQFF.

This clonotype was seen many times. This chain joins TRBV5-1 and TRBJ1-1, with D unresolved. The CDR3 runs 13 residues. Germline CDR1 reads SGHRS; CDR2 reads YFSETQ. Trimming shortened V by 4 bases and J by 0 bases, and 7 bases separated the two germline ends. The CDR3 spells CASSAYMNTEAFF. The CDR3 bases are TGCGCCAGCAGCGCTTACATGAACACTGAAGCTTTCTTT.

This clonotype has ten or more counts. The chain recombines TRBV15 with TRBJ2-3; D ambiguous. V lost 0 bases and J lost 2, with 18 bases in between. CDR1 is LNHNV and CDR2 is YYDKDF in the germline V gene (reference sequence). The CDR3 extends over 18 amino acids. CDR3 sequence reads: CATSRDGSVYGFTDTQYF. For the CDR3, the DNA is TGTGCCACCAGCAGAGATGGATCCGTATACGGCTTCACAGATACGCAGTATTTT.

The J gene is TRBJ1-2, the V gene TRBV5-1; 8 nucleotides align to TRBD1. V trimming: 2 bases; J trimming: 3 bases; junction bases outside the gene matches: 12. The length of the CDR3 is 17 residues. The germline V gene has CDR1 SGHRS and CDR2 YFSETQ. The DNA for the CDR3 is TGCGCCAGCAGCTTCGGGACAGGCGGGTTGTTGGACTATGGCTACACCTTC. This gives the protein CASSFGTGGLLDYGYTF.

This clonotype was seen at least ten times. This chain links TRBV3-1 with TRBJ2-1; D might be TRBD2 (5 bases). V shed 3 bases and J shed 4 bases, with 22 bases lying between them. The CDR3 consists of 18 residues. From germline, CDR1 is LGHDT and CDR2 YNNKEL (reference sequence). The CDR3 DNA reads as TGTGCCAGCAGCCACCGATCCCCGCAAGGGAGTAGTTACAATGAGCAGTTCTTC. It codes for CASSHRSPQGSSYNEQFF.

A note on this clonotype: This could be a read error, since a much larger clone is one nucleotide away. The CDR3 bases are TGTGCCAGCAGTTCTCACGTCCGGGAGGAAGAAGCTTACTTT. It codes for CASSSHVREEEAYF. The V call is TRBV12-3 or TRBV12-4, the J call TRBJ1-1; D is uncertain. This CDR3 spans 14 amino acids.

The chain employs TRBV7-2 and TRBJ2-5; no firm D call. Germline-derived CDR1 and CDR2 are SGHTA and FQGNSA. V dropped 4 bases and J dropped 5 bases, with 8 bases sitting between them. The CDR3 covers 12 residues. In DNA, the CDR3 is TGTGCCAGCAGCTCCGGTTGGGAGACCCAGTACTTC. It specifies CASSSGWETQYF. The full variable domain, rest sourced from reference TRBV7-2 and TRBJ2-5, is GAGVSQSPSNKVTEKGKDVELRCDPISGHTALYWYRQSLGQGLEFLIYFQGNSAPDKSGLPSDRFSAERTGGSVSTLTIQRTQQEDSAVYLCASSSGWETQYFGPGTRLLVL.

This clonotype was seen repeatedly, ten times or more. The chain is built from TRBV10-3 and TRBJ2-2; TRBD2 aligns across 7 bases. The CDR3 contains 12 residues. Germline lookup yields CDR1 ENHRY and CDR2 SYGVKD. V dropped 6 bases and J dropped 5; count of bases not matched to a gene: 0. CDR3 in amino acids: CAIRGGTGELFF. The CDR3 nucleotides are TGTGCCATCAGGGGGGGGACCGGGGAGCTGTTTTTT.

This clonotype came up many times. The chain combines TRBV28 with TRBJ1-2; D is ambiguous. The CDR3 is made up of 14 amino acids. V lost 4 bases and J lost 0, with 9 bases in between. The germline gives CDR1 MDHEN, CDR2 SYDVKM. The CDR3, as DNA: TGTGCCAGCAGTTACCGTCCCTCTAACTATGGCTACACCTTC. As protein: CASSYRPSNYGYTF.

The CDR3 protein is CASSPGRSILFF. The CDR3 DNA reads TGTGCCAGCAGCCCGGGTCGCTCTATCCTGTTTTTT. This chain links TRBV11-2 with TRBJ1-4; no reliable D call. Germline V gives CDR1 SGHAT, CDR2 FQNNGV. V was pared by 5 bases and J by 14 bases, with 15 bases between. The CDR3 loop spans 12 amino acids.

This clonotype was recorded a few times. V and J are TRBV20-1 and TRBJ2-1, with 9 bases matching TRBD2. The CDR3 covers 16 residues. Germline values: CDR1 DFQATT, CDR2 SNEGSKA (reference sequence). Germline trimming cut 3 bases from V and 0 bases from J; bases unmatched to any gene: 6. CDR3 region: CSARKSAGGSYNEQFF. The CDR3 DNA follows: TGCAGTGCTAGGAAATCAGCGGGAGGCTCCTACAATGAGCAGTTCTTC.

A remark on this clonotype: No conserved phenylalanine or tryptophan is present at the end of the CDR3, so a read error is the likely explanation. The V gene is TRBV5-6, the J gene TRBJ1-2, with 11 bases fitting TRBD1. The CDR3 loop spans 17 amino acids. Trimming at V came to 2 bases and at J to 7 bases, leaving 13 bases not matched to a gene. The germline gives CDR1 SGHDT, CDR2 YYEEEE. CDR3 in DNA: TGTGCCAGCAGCTTACGGACAGGGGGCTTAATGATCACTGGCTACACCGTC. It yields the protein CASSLRTGGLMITGYTV.

In its sample, this clonotype was seen a few times. V gene TRBV5-1 combines with J gene TRBJ1-1, with unresolved D. V was clipped by 4 bases and J by 0 bases, with 10 bases between them. CDR3 length equals 14 residues. Germline loops: CDR1 SGHRS, CDR2 YFSETQ. In nucleotides, the CDR3 is TGCGCCAGCAGCCGGGATCCAATGAACACTGAAGCTTTCTTT. This gives the protein CASSRDPMNTEAFF. Complete variable domain (other parts from reference TRBV5-1 and TRBJ1-1): KAGVTQTPRYLIKTRGQQVTLSCSPISGHRSVSWYQQTPGQGLQFLFEYFSETQRNKGNFPGRFSGRQFSNSRSEMNVSTLELGDSALYLCASSRDPMNTEAFFGQGTRLTVV.

This clonotype turned up a few times. The chain is built from TRBV9 and TRBJ2-5; no clear D. The CDR3 contains 13 residues. Germline CDR1 SGDLS, CDR2 YYNGEE. V was shortened by 0 bases and J by 3 bases, with 6 bases between the two germline ends. This CDR3 is CASSVGAEETQYF. The CDR3 nucleotides read TGTGCCAGCAGCGTAGGGGCTGAAGAGACCCAGTACTTC.

This clonotype was counted a few times. This rearrangement joins TRBV19 to TRBJ2-7; TRBD1 is a possible D gene (6 bases). The length of the CDR3 is 12 residues. CDR1 and CDR2 from the germline V gene are LNHDA and SQIVND (reference sequence). V was cut by 6 bases and J by 6 bases, with 12 bases left in between. The CDR3 sequence: CASSQQGFEQYF. CDR3 sequence (DNA): TGTGCCAGTAGCCAACAGGGTTTCGAGCAGTACTTC.

This clonotype has a count of ten or more. This sequence joins TRBV25-1 and TRBJ1-1; 8 bases line up with TRBD1. Germline CDR1 and CDR2: MGHDK and SYGVNS. CDR3 length: 14 amino acids. The trim removed 2 bases at V and 4 bases at J, leaving 3 bases unmatched. Here the CDR3 reads CASSEQGQGTEAFF. In nucleotides, the CDR3 is TGTGCCAGCAGTGAACAAGGACAGGGCACTGAAGCTTTCTTT.

The chain employs TRBV11-2 and TRBJ2-7; 11 bases map to TRBD2. CDR1 is SGHAT, CDR2 FQNNGV, per germline. Trimming cost V 5 bases and J 2 bases; bases outside gene matches: 5. This CDR3 is built from 15 residues. The CDR3, as DNA: TGTGCCAGCAGCGTAGGGACTAGCGGTGCCTACGAGCAGTACTTC. It is translated as CASSVGTSGAYEQYF.

This clonotype was counted a few times. This chain connects TRBV28 to TRBJ1-2; D is undetermined. Germline loops: CDR1 MDHEN, CDR2 SYDVKM. This CDR3 contains 12 residues. V dropped 7 bases and J dropped 4 bases, with 10 bases sitting between them. CDR3: CASKRVAYGYTF. CDR3 bases: TGTGCCAGCAAAAGGGTCGCCTATGGCTACACCTTC.

This clonotype was recorded many times. The chain recombines TRBV7-8 with TRBJ2-3, with 8 bases lining up with TRBD2. This CDR3 comprises 16 residues. Germline CDR1 SGHVS, CDR2 FQNEAQ. V shed 1 base and J 0 bases; nucleotides not matched to a gene: 3. CDR3 in amino acids: CASSLGGGPSTDTQYF. CDR3 in DNA: TGTGCCAGCAGCTTAGGCGGGGGGCCTAGCACAGATACGCAGTATTTT.

This clonotype was found a few times. V gene TRBV5-1 combines with J gene TRBJ2-1; TRBD1 agrees at 11 bases. CDR1 SGHRS and CDR2 YFSETQ come from the germline V gene. The J segment lost 13 bases and the V segment lost 4 bases, leaving 7 bases of the junction unmatched. This CDR3 is built from 13 residues. CDR3 in DNA: TGCGCCAGCAGCGAATTCGGACAGGGGGCTCAGTTCTTC. Its translation is CASSEFGQGAQFF.

This chain joins TRBV3-1 and TRBJ2-7; D possibly corresponds to TRBD1 (6 bases). Germline CDR1 LGHDT, CDR2 YNNKEL (reference sequence). V was cut by 1 base and J by 2 bases, with 21 bases left in between. The length of the CDR3 is 18 residues. The chain's CDR3 is CASSQVVPRDTMTYEQYF. In DNA form, the CDR3 reads TGTGCCAGCAGCCAAGTAGTGCCCCGGGACACTATGACCTACGAGCAGTACTTC.

The sample holds many counts of this clonotype. The V gene is TRBV4-3, the J gene TRBJ2-7; D is unclear. Per germline, CDR1 LGHNA and CDR2 YSLEER. The V gene lost 4 bases and the J gene lost 0 bases, with 10 bases spanning the gap. The CDR3 loop spans 14 amino acids. CDR3 amino acids: CASSLRWDSYEQYF. CDR3 nucleotide sequence: TGCGCCAGCAGCCTTAGATGGGACTCCTACGAGCAGTACTTC.

This clonotype was found a few times. The chain has TRBV25-1 and TRBJ2-5; 11 nucleotides align to TRBD1. The CDR3 has 14 residues. Germline V gives CDR1 MGHDK, CDR2 SYGVNS. Germline trimming cut 4 bases from V and 5 bases from J; bases unmatched to any gene: 3. The CDR3 here is CASSAGQGAETQYF. In DNA form, the CDR3 reads TGTGCCAGCAGTGCTGGACAGGGGGCGGAGACCCAGTACTTC.